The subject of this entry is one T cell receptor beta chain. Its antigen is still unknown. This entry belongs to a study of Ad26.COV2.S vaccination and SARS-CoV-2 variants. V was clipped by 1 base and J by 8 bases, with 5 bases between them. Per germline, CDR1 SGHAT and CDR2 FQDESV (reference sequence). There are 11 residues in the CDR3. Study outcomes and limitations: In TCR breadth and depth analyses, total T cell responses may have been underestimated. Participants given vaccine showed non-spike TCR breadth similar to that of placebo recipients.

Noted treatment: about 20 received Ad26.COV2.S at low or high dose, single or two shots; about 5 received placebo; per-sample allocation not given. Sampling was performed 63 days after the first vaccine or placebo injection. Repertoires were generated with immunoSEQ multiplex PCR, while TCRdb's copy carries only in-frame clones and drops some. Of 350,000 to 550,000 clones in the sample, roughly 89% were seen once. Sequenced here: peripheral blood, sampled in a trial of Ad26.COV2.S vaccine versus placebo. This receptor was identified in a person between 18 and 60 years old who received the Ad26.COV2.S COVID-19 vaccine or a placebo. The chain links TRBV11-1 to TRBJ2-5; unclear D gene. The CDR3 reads CASSLDYTQYF. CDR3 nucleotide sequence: TGTGCCAGCAGCTTAGACTATACCCAGTACTTC.